This entry features one TCR beta chain sequence. What it binds is unknown. Germline V gene sequence: CDR1 PRHDT, CDR2 FYEKMQ (reference sequence). This CDR3 comprises 16 residues. Trimming shortened V by 4 bases and J by 1 base, and 17 bases separated the two germline ends. The naive CD8 subset, CD45RO-negative cells positively selected for CCR7, excluded terminally differentiated effector memory CD45RA+ cells. The data were obtained in a study of shared clonotypes between healthy human individuals. TCRdb's copy holds only in-frame clones and misses some; the assay was immunoSEQ multiplex PCR. The sample holds about 2.1 million clones, around 93% seen once. Study-level points and caveats: Rarefaction showed that sequencing of sorted subsets was incomplete (despite large depth).

The chain uses TRBV13 and TRBJ2-7; D might be TRBD2 (6 bases). The source of this sequence is a man aged 18 to 35 in good health. Some clones in this sample may be carry-over from other donors' samples. Material for sequencing was naive CD8+ T cells from PBMCs. The CDR3 DNA sequence: TGTGCCAGCAGCTCATCCTCGGGAGCGGCGTCCTACGAGCAGTACTTC. Translating it yields CASSSSSGAASYEQYF. Looking up the rest from reference TRBV13 and TRBJ2-7 gives the full variable domain: AAGVIQSPRHLIKEKRETATLKCYPIPRHDTVYWYQQGPGQDPQFLISFYEKMQSDKGSIPDRFSAQQFSDYHSELNMSSLELGDSALYFCASSSSSGAASYEQYFGPGTRLTVT.